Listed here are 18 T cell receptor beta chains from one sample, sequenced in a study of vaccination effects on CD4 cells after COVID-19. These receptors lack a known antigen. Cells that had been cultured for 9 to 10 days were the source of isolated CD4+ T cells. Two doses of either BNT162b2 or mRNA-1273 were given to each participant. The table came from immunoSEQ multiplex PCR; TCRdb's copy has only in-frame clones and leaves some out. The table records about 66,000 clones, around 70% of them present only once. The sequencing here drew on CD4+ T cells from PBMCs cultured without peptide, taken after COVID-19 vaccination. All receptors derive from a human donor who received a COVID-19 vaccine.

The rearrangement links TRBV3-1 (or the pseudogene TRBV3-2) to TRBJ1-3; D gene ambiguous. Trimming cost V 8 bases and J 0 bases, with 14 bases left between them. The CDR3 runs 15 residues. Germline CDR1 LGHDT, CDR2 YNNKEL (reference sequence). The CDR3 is CASSEAGISGNTIYF. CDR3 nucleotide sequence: TGTGCCAGCTCGGAGGCCGGGATCTCTGGAAACACCATATATTTT.

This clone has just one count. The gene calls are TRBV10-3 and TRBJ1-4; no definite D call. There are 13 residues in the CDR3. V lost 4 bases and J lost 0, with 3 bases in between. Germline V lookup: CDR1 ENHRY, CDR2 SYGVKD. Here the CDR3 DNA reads TGTGCCATCAGTGGGACAACTAATGAAAAACTGTTTTTT. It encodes CAISGTTNEKLFF.

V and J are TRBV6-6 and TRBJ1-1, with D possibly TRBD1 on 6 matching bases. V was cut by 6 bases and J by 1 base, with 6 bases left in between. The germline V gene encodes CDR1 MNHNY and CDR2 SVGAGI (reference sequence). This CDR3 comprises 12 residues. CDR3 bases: TGTGCCAGCAGGGGACAGAACACTGAAGCTTTCTTT. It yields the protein CASRGQNTEAFF.

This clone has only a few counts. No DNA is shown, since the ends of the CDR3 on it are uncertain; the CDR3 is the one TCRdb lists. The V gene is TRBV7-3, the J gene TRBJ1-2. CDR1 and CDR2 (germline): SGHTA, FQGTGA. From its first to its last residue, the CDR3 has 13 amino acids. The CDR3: CASSFGPGYGYTF.

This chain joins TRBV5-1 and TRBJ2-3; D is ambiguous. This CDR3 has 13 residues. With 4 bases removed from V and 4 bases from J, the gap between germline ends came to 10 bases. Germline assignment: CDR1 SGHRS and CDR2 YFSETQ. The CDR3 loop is CASSIGSADTQYF. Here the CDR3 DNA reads TGCGCCAGCAGCATAGGTTCCGCAGATACGCAGTATTTT.

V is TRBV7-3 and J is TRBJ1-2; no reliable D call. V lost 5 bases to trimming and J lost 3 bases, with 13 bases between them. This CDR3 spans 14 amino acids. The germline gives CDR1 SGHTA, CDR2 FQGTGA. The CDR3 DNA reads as TGTGCCAGCAGCATACAGAGGGTCGACTATGGCTACACCTTC. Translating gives CASSIQRVDYGYTF.

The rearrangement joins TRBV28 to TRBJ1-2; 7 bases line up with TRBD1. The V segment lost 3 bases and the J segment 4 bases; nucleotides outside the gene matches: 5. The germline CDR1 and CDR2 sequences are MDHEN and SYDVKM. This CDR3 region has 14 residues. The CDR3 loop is CASSFSDRSYGYTF. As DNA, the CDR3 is TGTGCCAGCAGTTTTTCGGACAGGTCCTATGGCTACACCTTC.

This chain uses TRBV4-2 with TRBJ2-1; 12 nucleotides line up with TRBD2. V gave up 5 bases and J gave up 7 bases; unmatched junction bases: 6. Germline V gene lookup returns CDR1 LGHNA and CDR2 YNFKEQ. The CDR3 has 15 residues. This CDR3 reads CASSLRLAGDNEQFF. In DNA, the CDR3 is TGTGCCAGCAGCTTACGACTAGCGGGGGATAATGAGCAGTTCTTC.

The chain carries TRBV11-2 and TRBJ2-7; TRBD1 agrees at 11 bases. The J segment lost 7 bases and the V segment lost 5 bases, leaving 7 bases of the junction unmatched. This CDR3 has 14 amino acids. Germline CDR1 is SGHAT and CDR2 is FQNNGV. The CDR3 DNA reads TGTGCCAGCAGCCACGGACAGGGGGCTGAGGAGCAGTACGTC. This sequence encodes CASSHGQGAEEQYV.

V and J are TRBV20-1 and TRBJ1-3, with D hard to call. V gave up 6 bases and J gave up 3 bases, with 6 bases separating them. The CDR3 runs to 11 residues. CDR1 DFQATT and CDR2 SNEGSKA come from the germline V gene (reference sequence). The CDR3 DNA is TGCAGTGCAAATTATGGAAACACCATATATTTT. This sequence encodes CSANYGNTIYF.

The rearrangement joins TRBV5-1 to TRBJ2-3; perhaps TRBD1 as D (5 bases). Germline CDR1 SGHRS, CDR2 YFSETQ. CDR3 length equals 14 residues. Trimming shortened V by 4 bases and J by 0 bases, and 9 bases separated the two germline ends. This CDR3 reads CASSRQPSTDTQYF. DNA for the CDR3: TGCGCCAGCAGCCGACAGCCGAGCACAGATACGCAGTATTTT.

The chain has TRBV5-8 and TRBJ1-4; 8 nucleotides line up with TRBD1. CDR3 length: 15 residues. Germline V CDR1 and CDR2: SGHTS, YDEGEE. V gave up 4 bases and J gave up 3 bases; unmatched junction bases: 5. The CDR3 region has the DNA TGTGCCAGCAGCCTGCAGGGGGCGGCTAATGAAAAACTGTTTTTT. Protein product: CASSLQGAANEKLFF.

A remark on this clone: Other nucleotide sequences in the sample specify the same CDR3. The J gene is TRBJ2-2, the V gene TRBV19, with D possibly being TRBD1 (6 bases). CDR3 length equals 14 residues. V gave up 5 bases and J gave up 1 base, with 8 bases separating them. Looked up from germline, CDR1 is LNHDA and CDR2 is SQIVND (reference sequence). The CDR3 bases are TGTGCCAGTAGTCGGGGACAGAACACCGGGGAGCTGTTTTTT. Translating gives CASSRGQNTGELFF. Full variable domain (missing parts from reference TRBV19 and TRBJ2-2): DGGITQSPKYLFRKEGQNVTLSCEQNLNHDAMYWYRQDPGQGLRLIYYSQIVNDFQKGDIAEGYSVSREKKESFPLTVTSAQKNPTAFYLCASSRGQNTGELFFGEGSRLTVL.

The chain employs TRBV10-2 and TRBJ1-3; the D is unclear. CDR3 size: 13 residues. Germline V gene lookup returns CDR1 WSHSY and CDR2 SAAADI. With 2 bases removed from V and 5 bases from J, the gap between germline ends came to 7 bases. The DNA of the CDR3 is TGCGCCAGCAGTGAGGGAGGGAGAAACACCATATATTTT. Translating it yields CASSEGGRNTIYF.

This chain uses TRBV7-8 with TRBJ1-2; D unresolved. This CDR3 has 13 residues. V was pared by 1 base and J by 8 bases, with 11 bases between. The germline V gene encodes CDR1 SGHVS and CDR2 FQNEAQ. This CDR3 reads CASSLGAPWGYTF. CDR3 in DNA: TGTGCCAGCAGCTTAGGGGCACCTTGGGGCTACACCTTC.

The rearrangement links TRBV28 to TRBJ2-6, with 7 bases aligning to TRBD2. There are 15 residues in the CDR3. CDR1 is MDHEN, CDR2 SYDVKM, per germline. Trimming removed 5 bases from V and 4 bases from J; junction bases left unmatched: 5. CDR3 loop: CASSGGGSGANVLTF. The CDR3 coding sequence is TGTGCCAGCAGTGGGGGGGGTTCAGGGGCCAACGTCCTGACTTTC.

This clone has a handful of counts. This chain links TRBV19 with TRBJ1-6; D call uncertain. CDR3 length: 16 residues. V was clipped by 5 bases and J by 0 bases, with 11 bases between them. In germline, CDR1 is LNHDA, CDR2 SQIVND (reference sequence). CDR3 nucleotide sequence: TGTGCCAGTAGTTCGGCAGGTAGCTCCTATAATTCACCCCTCCACTTT. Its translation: CASSSAGSSYNSPLHF.

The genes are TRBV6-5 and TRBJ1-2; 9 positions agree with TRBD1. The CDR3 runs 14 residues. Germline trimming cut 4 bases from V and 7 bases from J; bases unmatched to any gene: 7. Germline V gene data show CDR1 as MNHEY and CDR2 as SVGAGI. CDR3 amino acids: CASSWDRVGSGYTF. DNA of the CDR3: TGTGCCAGCAGTTGGGACAGGGTCGGATCTGGCTACACCTTC.